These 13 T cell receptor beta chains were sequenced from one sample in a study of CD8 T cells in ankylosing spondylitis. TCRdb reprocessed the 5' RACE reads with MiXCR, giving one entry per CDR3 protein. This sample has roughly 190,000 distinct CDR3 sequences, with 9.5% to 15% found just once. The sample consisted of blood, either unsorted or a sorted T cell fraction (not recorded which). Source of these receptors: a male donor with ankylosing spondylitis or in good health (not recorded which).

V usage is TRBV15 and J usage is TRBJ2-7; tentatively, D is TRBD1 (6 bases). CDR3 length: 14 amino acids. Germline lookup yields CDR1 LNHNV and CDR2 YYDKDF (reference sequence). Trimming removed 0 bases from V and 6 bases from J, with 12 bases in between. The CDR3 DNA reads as TGTGCCACCAGCAGAGATAGGAGCAGGGGCGAGCAGTACTTC. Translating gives CATSRDRSRGEQYF.

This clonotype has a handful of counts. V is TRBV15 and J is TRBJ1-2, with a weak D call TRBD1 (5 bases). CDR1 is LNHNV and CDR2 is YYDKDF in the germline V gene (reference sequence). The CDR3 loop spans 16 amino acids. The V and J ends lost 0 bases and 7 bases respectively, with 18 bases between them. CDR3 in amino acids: CATSRDKGTAFGGYTF. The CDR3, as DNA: TGTGCCACCAGCAGAGATAAAGGGACGGCTTTTGGTGGCTACACCTTC.

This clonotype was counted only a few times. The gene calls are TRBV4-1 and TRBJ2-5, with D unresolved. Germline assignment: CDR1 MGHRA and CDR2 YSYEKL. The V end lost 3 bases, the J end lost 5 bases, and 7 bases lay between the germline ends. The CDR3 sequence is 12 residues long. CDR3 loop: CASSQHSETQYF. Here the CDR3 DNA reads TGCGCCAGCAGCCAGCACTCGGAGACCCAGTACTTC.

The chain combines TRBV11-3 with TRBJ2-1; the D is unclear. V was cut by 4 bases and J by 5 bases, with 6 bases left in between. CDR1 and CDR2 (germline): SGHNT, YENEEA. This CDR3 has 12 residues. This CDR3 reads CASSSTHNEQFF. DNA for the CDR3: TGTGCCAGCAGCTCTACGCACAATGAGCAGTTCTTC.

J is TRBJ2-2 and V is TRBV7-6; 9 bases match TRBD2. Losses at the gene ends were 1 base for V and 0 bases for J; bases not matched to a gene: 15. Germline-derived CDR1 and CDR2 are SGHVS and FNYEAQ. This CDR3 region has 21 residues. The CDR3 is CASSLELEGSGGASNTGELFF. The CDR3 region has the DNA TGTGCCAGCAGCTTAGAACTAGAGGGTAGCGGGGGCGCCTCGAACACCGGGGAGCTGTTTTTT.

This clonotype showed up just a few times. CDR3 region: CASSEGAGSHFEQYF. In DNA, the CDR3 is TGTGCCAGCAGTGAAGGAGCGGGGAGTCACTTCGAGCAGTACTTC. The rearrangement uses TRBV6-4 and TRBJ2-7; TRBD2 matches at 7 bases. V gave up 3 bases and J gave up 6 bases; unmatched junction bases: 11. Germline values: CDR1 MRHNA, CDR2 SNTAGT. The CDR3 covers 15 residues.

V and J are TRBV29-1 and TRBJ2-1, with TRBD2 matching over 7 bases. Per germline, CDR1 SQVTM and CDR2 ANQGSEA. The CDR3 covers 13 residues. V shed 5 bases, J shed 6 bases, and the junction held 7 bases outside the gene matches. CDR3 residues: CSVLAELTNEQFF. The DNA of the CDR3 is TGCAGCGTTCTAGCGGAGTTAACCAATGAGCAGTTCTTC.

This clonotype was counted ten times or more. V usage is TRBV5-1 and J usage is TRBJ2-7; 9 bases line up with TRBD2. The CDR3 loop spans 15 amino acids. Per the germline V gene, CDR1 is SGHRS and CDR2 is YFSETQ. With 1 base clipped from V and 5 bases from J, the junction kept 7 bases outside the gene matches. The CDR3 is CASSLILAGINEQYF. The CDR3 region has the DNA TGCGCCAGCAGCTTGATCCTAGCGGGGATCAACGAGCAGTACTTC.

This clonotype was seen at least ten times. Here the CDR3 DNA reads TGCAGCGTTGGACCTCTCTTGGGAGCTGTTACAGATACGCAGTATTTT. This codes for CSVGPLLGAVTDTQYF. The J gene is TRBJ2-3, the V gene TRBV29-1, with D possibly matching TRBD2 (5 bases). The V end was cut by 4 bases, the J end by 3 bases, with 20 bases between. CDR1 is SQVTM, CDR2 ANQGSEA, per germline. The CDR3 is made up of 16 amino acids.

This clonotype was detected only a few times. CDR3 coding DNA: TGTGCCAGCACCTCAGGCGGGGACGAGCAGTACTTC. Amino acid sequence: CASTSGGDEQYF. The chain recombines TRBV12-3 or TRBV12-4 with TRBJ2-7; tentatively, D is TRBD2 (6 bases). This CDR3 has 12 residues. V was shortened by 7 bases and J by 5 bases, with 12 bases between the two germline ends.

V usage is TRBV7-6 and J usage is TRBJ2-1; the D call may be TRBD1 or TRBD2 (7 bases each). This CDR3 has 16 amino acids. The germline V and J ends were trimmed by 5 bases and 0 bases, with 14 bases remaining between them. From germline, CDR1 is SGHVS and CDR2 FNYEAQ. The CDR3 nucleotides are TGTGCCAGCAGCCCAGGGGGGGGACGCTCCTACAATGAGCAGTTCTTC. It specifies CASSPGGGRSYNEQFF.

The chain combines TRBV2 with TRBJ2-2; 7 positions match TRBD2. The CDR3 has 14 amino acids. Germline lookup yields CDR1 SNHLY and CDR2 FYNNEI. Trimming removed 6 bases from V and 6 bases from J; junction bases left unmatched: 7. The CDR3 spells CASSTGLQAGELFF. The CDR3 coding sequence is TGTGCCAGCAGCACGGGACTACAGGCCGGGGAGCTGTTTTTT.

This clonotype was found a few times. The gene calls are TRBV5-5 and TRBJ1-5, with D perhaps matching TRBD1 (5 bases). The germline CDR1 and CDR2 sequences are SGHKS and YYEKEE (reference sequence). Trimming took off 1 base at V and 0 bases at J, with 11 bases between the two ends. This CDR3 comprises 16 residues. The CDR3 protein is CASSLFVRDSNQPQHF. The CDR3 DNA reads TGTGCCAGCAGCTTGTTCGTCAGGGATAGCAATCAGCCCCAGCATTTT.